This record covers a single T cell receptor (beta chain). Its antigen remains unknown. The data are from a study of Ad26.COV2.S vaccination and SARS-CoV-2 variants. Sequencing was performed with immunoSEQ multiplex PCR; in TCRdb, only in-frame clones are kept and a portion is missing. The sample lists 400,000 to 500,000 clones; approximately 88% were seen once. The treatment was: some 20 received Ad26.COV2.S at low or high dose, single or two shots; 5 received placebo; per-sample allocation not given. Sampling occurred on day 63 after the first vaccine or placebo injection. Vaccine was an Ad26 vector expressing Wuhan-strain SARS-CoV-2 spike. Study-wide results and caveats: People given the vaccine had a wider spike-specific TCR breadth than placebo recipients did.

Germline CDR1 and CDR2: SGHAT and FQNNGV. The CDR3 extends over 12 amino acids. Trimming stripped 0 bases from V and 8 bases from J, with 5 bases between. The chain couples TRBV11-2 to TRBJ2-1; no clear D. The sequence came from a person between 18 and 65 years old who received the Ad26.COV2.S COVID-19 vaccine or a placebo. The sequencing used peripheral blood, collected in a trial of Ad26.COV2.S vaccine versus placebo. CDR3: CASSLEPYEQFF. The DNA of the CDR3 is TGTGCCAGCAGCTTAGAGCCCTATGAGCAGTTCTTC.